The entry that follows covers one T cell receptor beta chain sequence. The data derive from a study of blood T cell repertoires in COVID-19. In the authors' methods: Reference gene primer amplification gave nucleated cell count estimates. Clones were sequenced by immunoSEQ multiplex PCR, and TCRdb holds only the in-frame ones, with some missing. That table furnishes V, J and clone size, whereas the DNA furnished D and trimming. The table lists approximately 160,000 clones, roughly nine tenths of them singletons, with 4% in the top ten. This CDR3 spans 15 amino acids. Per the germline V gene, CDR1 is MNHNY and CDR2 is SVGAGI (reference sequence). Trimming removed 7 bases from V and 6 bases from J, with 21 bases in between.

Sequenced material: peripheral blood. The TCR sequence derives from an older woman with acute or convalescent COVID-19. The gene calls are TRBV6-6 and TRBJ1-2, with D perhaps TRBD1 (5 bases). The CDR3 DNA sequence: TGTGCCAGCAAGAAGGACACCTCCGGGTCTAATGGCTACACCTTC. Protein: CASKKDTSGSNGYTF.